Here is one TCR beta chain with its context. Some clones are missing from TCRdb's copy, which holds only in-frame ones; the method was immunoSEQ multiplex PCR. Of around 230,000 clones in the sample, 70% to 90% were seen once. The entry originates in a study of blood T cell repertoires in COVID-19. The CDR3 contains 16 residues. The V gene end was trimmed by 5 bases and the J gene end by 6 bases; junction bases not matched to a gene: 10. Per germline, CDR1 SSHAT and CDR2 FNYEAQ (reference sequence). The specimen was peripheral blood. The clonotype comes from a man in his fifties with COVID-19, enrolled during active disease. V is TRBV7-7 and J is TRBJ2-2, with 9 bases aligning to TRBD1. Here the CDR3 reads CASSPSPGQGSGELFF. The CDR3 nucleotides read TGTGCCAGCAGCCCATCGCCGGGACAGGGATCCGGGGAGCTGTTTTTT.